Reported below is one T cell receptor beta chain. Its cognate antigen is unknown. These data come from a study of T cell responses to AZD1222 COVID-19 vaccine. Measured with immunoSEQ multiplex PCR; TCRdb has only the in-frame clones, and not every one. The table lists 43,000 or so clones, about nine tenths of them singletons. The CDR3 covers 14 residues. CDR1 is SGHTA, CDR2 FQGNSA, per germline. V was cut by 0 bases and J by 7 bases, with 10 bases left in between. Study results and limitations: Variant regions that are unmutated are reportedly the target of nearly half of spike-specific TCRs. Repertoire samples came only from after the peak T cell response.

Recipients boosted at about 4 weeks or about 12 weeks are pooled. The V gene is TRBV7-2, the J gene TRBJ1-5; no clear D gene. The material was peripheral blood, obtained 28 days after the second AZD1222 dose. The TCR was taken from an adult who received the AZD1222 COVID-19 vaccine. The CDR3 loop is CASSLAPRGQPQHF. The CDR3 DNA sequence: TGTGCCAGCAGCTTAGCACCTCGGGGACAGCCCCAGCATTTT.